This TCR beta chain was captured in a study of monozygotic twins with inflammatory bowel disease. Study-level findings and limits: Variability in patient repertoires may have come partly from differing immunosuppressive treatments.

Germline loops: CDR1 LGHDT, CDR2 YNNKEL (reference sequence). The CDR3 has 17 residues. From the 5' RACE reads, TCRdb lists one entry per CDR3 protein and no DNA. Its table lists approximately 380,000 distinct CDR3 sequences. A word on this clonotype: Antigen specificity is unknown.

The sequence was collected from a human donor with ulcerative colitis or Crohn's disease, or a healthy co-twin of an affected twin (not recorded which). The material sequenced was blood. V gene TRBV3-1 combines with J gene TRBJ2-7; with no DNA, the TCRdb D assignment of TRBD1 cannot be verified. This chain's CDR3 is CASSQEPLYSPDYEQYF.